These T cell receptor beta chains were read from a single sample in a study of cytomegalovirus exposure and HLA in healthy donors. Some clones are missing from TCRdb's copy, which holds only in-frame ones; the method was immunoSEQ multiplex PCR. The table includes 260,000 or so clones, 88% detected once. The material sequenced was PBMCs. All receptors derive from a woman in her late teens or twenties in good health and CMV-seronegative. Both conserved end residues are part of each CDR3.

j_gene: TRBJ2-1
v_gene: TRBV14
CDR3aa: CASSPFMSEQFF

j_gene: TRBJ1-2
v_gene: TRBV4-2
CDR3aa: CASSQVGRADYGYTF

j_gene: TRBJ2-7
v_gene: TRBV6-5
CDR3aa: CASRMGGNPSYEQYF

j_gene: TRBJ1-2
v_gene: TRBV7-2
CDR3aa: CASSSREDSYGYTF

j_gene: TRBJ2-5
v_gene: TRBV11-2
CDR3aa: CASLWGRSGRGETQYF

j_gene: TRBJ1-2
v_gene: TRBV19
CDR3aa: CASSIDAGYDYGYTF

j_gene: TRBJ1-2
v_gene: TRBV27
CDR3aa: CASSYGHNGGYGYTF

j_gene: TRBJ1-5
v_gene: TRBV5-6
CDR3aa: CASSLLAGTSRSNQPQHF

j_gene: TRBJ1-1
v_gene: TRBV5-1
CDR3aa: CASSLVRGGNTEAFF

j_gene: TRBJ2-7
v_gene: TRBV7-8
CDR3aa: CASSLALGLAGDEQYF